This passage covers 19 T cell receptor beta chains from one sample sequenced in a study of blood T cell repertoires in COVID-19 (dated by TCRdb to between 2020 and 2021). Libraries came from the immunoSEQ multiplex PCR assay. TCRdb limited this immuneACCESS table to in-frame rearrangements with V and J called. A share of clones is missing; checked studies link under half to unresolved V genes, and the rest is unexplained. The sample includes over 200,000 clones, with 70% to 90% observed a single time. The ten largest clonotypes hold roughly 0.69% of the sample. Specimen: peripheral blood. These receptors were collected from a man in his forties or fifties with acute or convalescent COVID-19.

This chain joins TRBV5-5 and TRBJ2-4; 12 nucleotides line up with TRBD2. Germline-derived CDR1 and CDR2 are SGHKS and YYEKEE (reference sequence). The CDR3 covers 16 residues. J gave up 8 bases and V 0 bases, and 6 bases lay outside the gene matches. The CDR3 sequence is CASSLELAGGIDIQYF. DNA for the CDR3: TGTGCCAGCAGCTTGGAACTAGCGGGAGGAATAGACATTCAGTACTTC.

The J gene is TRBJ2-7, the V gene TRBV19; a possible D gene is TRBD1 (6 bases). V lost 1 base to trimming and J lost 2 bases, with 9 bases between them. Per germline, CDR1 LNHDA and CDR2 SQIVND (reference sequence). This CDR3 spans 14 amino acids. CDR3 amino acids: CASSIGPGAYEQYF. The CDR3 nucleotides read TGTGCCAGTAGTATAGGGCCAGGGGCCTACGAGCAGTACTTC.

The chain carries TRBV5-1 and TRBJ1-1; D call uncertain. This CDR3 is 13 amino acids long. Germline-derived CDR1 and CDR2 are SGHRS and YFSETQ. The V end lost 4 bases, the J end lost 2 bases, and 9 bases lay between the germline ends. The CDR3 sequence: CASSLRINTEAFF. In DNA, the CDR3 is TGCGCCAGCAGCCTTCGTATAAACACTGAAGCTTTCTTT.

The rearrangement uses TRBV29-1 and TRBJ2-4, with a tentative D call TRBD2 (7 bases). The CDR3 spans 18 residues. CDR1 and CDR2 (germline): SQVTM, ANQGSEA. V lost 6 bases, J lost 0 bases, and 24 bases lay in between. The CDR3 is CSVAGSGEGKLAKNIQYF. The CDR3 nucleotides are TGCAGCGTCGCGGGGTCAGGGGAGGGAAAATTAGCCAAAAACATTCAGTACTTC.

V and J are TRBV27 and TRBJ2-7, with 7 nucleotides matching TRBD1. Germline V gene data show CDR1 as MNHEY and CDR2 as SMNVEV (reference sequence). This CDR3 spans 13 amino acids. V lost 2 bases, J lost 3 bases, and 1 base stayed unmatched. CDR3 protein: CASSLGTVYEQYF. CDR3 DNA sequence: TGTGCCAGCAGTTTAGGGACAGTCTACGAGCAGTACTTC.

The chain combines TRBV7-9 with TRBJ2-5; 9 bases are shared with TRBD1. The CDR3 has 16 residues. The V and J ends lost 5 bases and 5 bases, in that order; junction bases with no gene match: 12. The germline V gene has CDR1 SEHNR and CDR2 FQNEAQ (reference sequence). CDR3 residues: CASSLRTGGAGETQYF. In DNA, the CDR3 is TGTGCCAGCAGCCTAAGAACAGGGGGCGCGGGGGAGACCCAGTACTTC. The variable domain in full, with the rest retrieved from reference TRBV7-9 and TRBJ2-5, is DTGVSQNPRHKITKRGQNVTFRCDPISEHNRLYWYRQTLGQGPEFLTYFQNEAQLEKSRLLSDRFSAERPKGSFSTLEIQRTEQGDSAMYLCASSLRTGGAGETQYFGPGTRLLVL.

This chain uses TRBV6-5 with TRBJ2-2; 9 nucleotides line up with TRBD1. The V gene's germline CDR1 is MNHEY and CDR2 SVGAGI. The CDR3 spans 14 residues. With 6 bases clipped from V and 4 bases from J, the junction kept 3 bases outside the gene matches. Here the CDR3 DNA reads TGTGCCAGCAGAAGGACAGGGGCCACCGGGGAGCTGTTTTTT. Translation gives CASRRTGATGELFF.

This clone was counted a single time. The rearrangement uses TRBV7-2 and TRBJ2-1; 9 nucleotides match TRBD1. The CDR3 has 14 residues. The V segment lost 2 bases and the J segment 7 bases; nucleotides outside the gene matches: 3. CDR1 and CDR2 from the germline V gene are SGHTA and FQGNSA. CDR3 protein: CASSLLGTGNEQFF. The CDR3 region has the DNA TGTGCCAGCAGCTTATTGGGGACAGGGAATGAGCAGTTCTTC.

The chain uses TRBV30 and TRBJ2-5; the D gene is possibly TRBD2 (6 bases). Trimming stripped 3 bases from V and 0 bases from J, with 8 bases between. Looked up from germline, CDR1 is GTSNPN and CDR2 is SVGIG (reference sequence). This CDR3 is built from 13 residues. The CDR3 sequence: CAWSRDYQETQYF. CDR3 nucleotides: TGTGCCTGGAGCCGGGACTACCAAGAGACCCAGTACTTC.

The V and J genes are TRBV4-3 and TRBJ2-1; TRBD2 is a possible D gene (5 bases). The CDR3 covers 17 residues. The germline V gene has CDR1 LGHNA and CDR2 YSLEER. The ends were cut back, 4 bases at V and 7 bases at J, with 23 bases in the middle. CDR3 nucleotides: TGCGCCAGCAGCCCAATGTCCGGGGAAAAGACGCGGAATGAGCAGTTCTTC. As protein: CASSPMSGEKTRNEQFF.

This clone was picked up a small number of times. This chain uses TRBV19 with TRBJ1-2; the D gene is possibly TRBD1 (5 bases). Germline V lookup: CDR1 LNHDA, CDR2 SQIVND (reference sequence). This CDR3 contains 17 residues. Trimming cost V 0 bases and J 2 bases, with 16 bases left between them. CDR3 in DNA: TGTGCCAGTAGTATAGATCTAGGTGCAGGGATGAACTATGGCTACACCTTC. Its protein product is CASSIDLGAGMNYGYTF.

V usage is TRBV6-6 and J usage is TRBJ1-1; TRBD1 might be the D (5 bases). The CDR3 loop spans 13 amino acids. In germline, CDR1 is MNHNY, CDR2 SVGAGI (reference sequence). V was clipped by 6 bases and J by 6 bases, with 14 bases between them. Here the CDR3 DNA reads TGTGCCAGCAGACCTGGGGGGGGTGCTGAAGCTTTCTTT. As protein: CASRPGGGAEAFF.

V and J are TRBV30 and TRBJ1-5, with 10 nucleotides matching TRBD1. Looked up from germline, CDR1 is GTSNPN and CDR2 is SVGIG (reference sequence). Trimming removed 1 base from V and 8 bases from J; junction bases left unmatched: 2. The CDR3 length is 13 residues. CDR3 amino acids: CAWSGQGAEPQHF. The CDR3 coding sequence is TGTGCCTGGAGTGGACAGGGGGCCGAGCCCCAGCATTTT.

This clone came up once. This chain links TRBV18 with TRBJ2-4; D uncertain. From germline, CDR1 is KGHSH and CDR2 LQKENI. The CDR3 has 14 residues. V lost 6 bases, J lost 0 bases, and 9 bases lay in between. CDR3 residues: CASSESLAKNIQYF. In DNA, the CDR3 is TGTGCCAGCTCCGAGAGTCTAGCCAAAAACATTCAGTACTTC.

The genes are TRBV5-1 and TRBJ2-7; 8 nucleotides match TRBD1. Germline CDR1 is SGHRS and CDR2 is YFSETQ. J gave up 2 bases and V 4 bases, and 5 bases lay outside the gene matches. The CDR3 has 14 residues. The CDR3 loop is CASSGQGSTYEQYF. The CDR3 DNA follows: TGCGCCAGCAGCGGACAGGGTAGCACCTACGAGCAGTACTTC.

This chain joins TRBV18 and TRBJ2-5; TRBD1 aligns across 9 bases. The junction had 3 bases not matched to a gene; V was cut back by 0 bases and J by 4 bases. The CDR3 loop spans 15 amino acids. The germline gives CDR1 KGHSH, CDR2 LQKENI. The CDR3, as DNA: TGTGCCAGCTCACCACCGGGACAGGGAAGAGAGACCCAGTACTTC. This codes for CASSPPGQGRETQYF.

V gene TRBV7-8 combines with J gene TRBJ2-5; TRBD2 aligns across 7 bases. The CDR3 loop spans 15 amino acids. Trimming at V came to 4 bases and at J to 4 bases, leaving 9 bases not matched to a gene. CDR1 is SGHVS and CDR2 is FQNEAQ in the germline V gene. In nucleotides, the CDR3 is TGTGCCAGCAGCTCTTCTAGCGGCCAGGGAGAGACCCAGTACTTC. This gives the protein CASSSSSGQGETQYF. The full variable domain, its missing parts supplied by reference TRBV7-8 and TRBJ2-5, is GAGVSQSPRYKVAKRGQDVALRCDPISGHVSLFWYQQALGQGPEFLTYFQNEAQLDKSGLPSDRFFAERPEGSVSTLKIQRTQQEDSAVYLCASSSSSGQGETQYFGPGTRLLVL.

The rearrangement uses TRBV7-2 and TRBJ2-1; 10 bases map to TRBD1. This CDR3 region has 15 residues. The V and J ends lost 5 bases and 7 bases, in that order; junction bases with no gene match: 8. Germline V gene data show CDR1 as SGHTA and CDR2 as FQGNSA. The CDR3 DNA reads TGTGCCAGCAGCGCCGGGACAGGGGCTGGGAATGAGCAGTTCTTC. Protein product: CASSAGTGAGNEQFF.

The chain recombines TRBV5-6 with TRBJ2-7; 12 bases align to TRBD2. V shed 4 bases, J shed 3 bases, and the junction held 2 bases outside the gene matches. Germline values: CDR1 SGHDT, CDR2 YYEEEE. This CDR3 spans 14 amino acids. CDR3 in amino acids: CASSPGLAGYEQYF. In DNA form, the CDR3 reads TGTGCCAGCAGCCCGGGACTAGCGGGCTACGAGCAGTACTTC.